What follows is one T cell receptor (beta chain) and its context. This sample is part of a study of OX40 agonist ivuxolimab in advanced cancers. Profiling relied on immunoSEQ multiplex PCR, and the TCRdb table lists in-frame clones only, not all of them. The profile shows tens of thousands of clones, 80% to 90% of them singletons. There are 14 residues in the CDR3. J gave up 8 bases and V 0 bases, and 4 bases lay outside the gene matches. Germline-derived CDR1 and CDR2 are ENHRY and SYGVKD. The V gene is TRBV10-3, the J gene TRBJ2-1; 7 nucleotides match TRBD2. Source: CD4+ or CD8+ T cells sorted from blood, taken in a trial of the OX40 agonist ivuxolimab. The TCR comes from an adult with an advanced solid tumor such as melanoma, head and neck, liver or kidney cancer. The CDR3 here is CAISESPTSDEQFF. The CDR3 bases are TGTGCCATCAGTGAGTCGCCAACTAGCGATGAGCAGTTCTTC.